These 5 T cell receptor beta chains were sequenced from one sample in a study of PD-1 blockade in classical Hodgkin lymphoma. Each patient relapsed following autologous stem cell transplantation, and prior brentuximab vedotin exposure differed. Assay: immunoSEQ multiplex PCR; the TCRdb copy retains only in-frame clones and omits some. There are fewer than 25,000 clones in the sample; 73% occur only once, and less than 25% lies in the top ten. The sample was peripheral blood mononuclear cells (PBMCs), taken before the second cycle of nivolumab. These receptors originate from a human donor with classical Hodgkin lymphoma.

The V and J genes are TRBV11-1 and TRBJ1-1; 7 bases line up with TRBD1. Germline V gene sequence: CDR1 SGHAT, CDR2 FQDESV (reference sequence). V trimming: 2 bases; J trimming: 6 bases; junction bases outside the gene matches: 3. The CDR3 totals 13 residues. The CDR3 nucleotides are TGTGCCAGCAGCTTACTTCAGGGGGCTGAAGCTTTCTTT. It translates to CASSLLQGAEAFF.

The chain links TRBV28 to TRBJ2-5, with 10 bases lining up with TRBD1. The DNA end is more similar to TRBJ2-7, so the J call may be wrong. The germline V gene encodes CDR1 MDHEN and CDR2 SYDVKM. CDR3 length: 17 amino acids. CDR3 loop: CASSPRVGDRGSYEQYF. Here the CDR3 DNA reads TGTGCCAGCAGTCCTCGAGTGGGGGACAGGGGATCCTACGAGCAGTACTTC.

The CDR3 is CASRRGTQYQETQYF. The CDR3 DNA reads as TGTGCCAGCAGACGCGGGACACAGTACCAAGAGACCCAGTACTTC. V usage is TRBV6-6 and J usage is TRBJ2-5, with D perhaps given as TRBD1 or TRBD2 (6 bases each). The CDR3 has 15 residues. Trimming cost V 6 bases and J 0 bases, with 14 bases left between them. Germline V gives CDR1 MNHNY, CDR2 SVGAGI (reference sequence).

This chain connects TRBV4-1 to TRBJ2-7; D is unclear. The V gene lost 0 bases and the J gene lost 2 bases, with 8 bases spanning the gap. CDR1 and CDR2 from the germline V gene are MGHRA and YSYEKL. This CDR3 has 14 residues. The CDR3 DNA reads as TGCGCCAGCAGCCAAGATATTACTACCTACGAGCAGTACTTC. Residues: CASSQDITTYEQYF.

V gene TRBV7-9 combines with J gene TRBJ2-2; the D is unclear. The CDR3 is 12 residues long. Deletions cut 6 bases from V and 6 bases from J, with 8 bases between. Germline CDR1 reads SEHNR; CDR2 reads FQNEAQ (reference sequence). This chain's CDR3 is CASRAPPGELFF. In nucleotides, the CDR3 is TGTGCCAGCAGAGCCCCACCCGGGGAGCTGTTTTTT.